These 23 T cell receptor beta chains were sequenced from one sample in a study of blood T cell repertoires in COVID-19. Assay: immunoSEQ multiplex PCR; the TCRdb copy retains only in-frame clones and omits some. The sample lists under 250,000 clones; 82% were seen once. Input material: peripheral blood. The receptors stem from a woman of 80 years or more with acute or convalescent COVID-19.

The CDR3 nucleotides read TGTGCCAGCAGTGACTCTTCTAGCGGGGGATACAATGAGCAGTTCTTC. Residues: CASSDSSSGGYNEQFF. V and J are TRBV6-4 and TRBJ2-1; TRBD2 aligns across 10 bases. There are 16 residues in the CDR3. The V and J ends lost 0 bases and 4 bases, in that order; junction bases with no gene match: 3. Germline CDR1 reads MRHNA; CDR2 reads SNTAGT.

The chain is built from TRBV27 and TRBJ2-7; TRBD2 might be the D (8 bases). CDR1 and CDR2 (germline): MNHEY, SMNVEV (reference sequence). There are 16 residues in the CDR3. The V and J ends lost 6 bases and 3 bases respectively, with 21 bases between them. CDR3 sequence reads: CASRIRGSGGIYEQYF. DNA of the CDR3: TGTGCCAGCAGGATCAGGGGGTCGGGGGGGATCTACGAGCAGTACTTC.

V is TRBV6-5 and J is TRBJ1-1; 7 bases fit TRBD1. The CDR3 totals 15 residues. Trimming at V came to 2 bases and at J to 1 base, leaving 4 bases not matched to a gene. Per the germline V gene, CDR1 is MNHEY and CDR2 is SVGAGI. The CDR3 DNA reads TGTGCCAGCAGTTACCCGACAGGGCCGAACACTGAAGCTTTCTTT. Protein: CASSYPTGPNTEAFF.

As for this clone: Other nucleotide sequences from this sample produce the same CDR3. The chain links TRBV7-9 to TRBJ1-5; possibly TRBD1 for D (5 bases). Between the trimmed V and J ends, which lost 1 base and 1 base, there was a span of 17 bases. Germline CDR1 SEHNR, CDR2 FQNEAQ (reference sequence). The CDR3 has 18 amino acids. In DNA form, the CDR3 reads TGTGCCAGCAGCTTAGGTAACAAGGGGTTGGAAAGCAATCAGCCCCAGCATTTT. Its translation is CASSLGNKGLESNQPQHF.

The DNA for the CDR3 is TGTGCCAGCAGCCGATCTAGCGGGGGGATAGATACGCAGTATTTT. This sequence encodes CASSRSSGGIDTQYF. V usage is TRBV6-2 or TRBV6-3 and J usage is TRBJ2-3; 11 bases are a match to TRBD2. The CDR3 sequence is 15 residues long. J gave up 5 bases and V 6 bases, and 7 bases lay outside the gene matches. Germline CDR1 is MNHEY and CDR2 is SVGEGT.

A word on this clone: The sample contains more than one DNA sequence encoding this CDR3. The chain uses TRBV27 and TRBJ2-7; TRBD2 is a possible D gene (5 bases). Germline V gene data show CDR1 as MNHEY and CDR2 as SMNVEV (reference sequence). This CDR3 region has 13 residues. V gave up 3 bases and J gave up 1 base, with 7 bases separating them. This CDR3 is CASSFSGSYEQYF. The CDR3 nucleotides are TGTGCCAGCAGTTTCAGCGGATCCTACGAGCAGTACTTC.

The chain recombines TRBV9 with TRBJ1-1; the D gene is possibly TRBD1 (6 bases). The CDR3 is made up of 13 amino acids. CDR1 and CDR2 from the germline V gene are SGDLS and YYNGEE. Trimming cost V 5 bases and J 4 bases, with 12 bases left between them. CDR3 in DNA: TGTGCCAGCAGAGGGGGTCCGGGCACTGAAGCTTTCTTT. Translated, it gives CASRGGPGTEAFF.

This clone was picked up a small number of times. V is TRBV13 and J is TRBJ1-1, with D possibly matching TRBD1 (5 bases). CDR1 and CDR2 (germline): PRHDT, FYEKMQ (reference sequence). Trimming shortened V by 8 bases and J by 0 bases, and 16 bases separated the two germline ends. The CDR3 runs 15 residues. In DNA, the CDR3 is TGTGCCAGCGGAGGGGCCTCAAAGATGAACACTGAAGCTTTCTTT. Translating it yields CASGGASKMNTEAFF.

This clone was recorded once. This chain links TRBV5-1 with TRBJ2-2, with TRBD2 identical over 11 bases. The germline V gene encodes CDR1 SGHRS and CDR2 YFSETQ. This CDR3 contains 17 residues. With 3 bases clipped from V and 5 bases from J, the junction kept 9 bases outside the gene matches. CDR3 DNA sequence: TGCGCCAGCAGCTCACCGACTAGCGGGGACCTAACCGGGGAGCTGTTTTTT. It is translated as CASSSPTSGDLTGELFF.

This sequence joins TRBV25-1 and TRBJ1-1; TRBD1 matches at 9 bases. With V trimmed by 4 bases and J by 0 bases, 12 bases remained unmatched. Germline V lookup: CDR1 MGHDK, CDR2 SYGVNS. The CDR3 has 18 residues. CDR3 bases: TGTGCCAGCAGTGTCGCAACAGGGGGCGAGAACATGAACACTGAAGCTTTCTTT. Encoded protein: CASSVATGGENMNTEAFF.

This chain links TRBV4-2 with TRBJ1-2; D ambiguous. Germline V gene data show CDR1 as LGHNA and CDR2 as YNFKEQ. This CDR3 region has 13 residues. Trimming removed 4 bases from V and 5 bases from J, with 11 bases in between. The CDR3 nucleotides are TGTGCCAGCAGCCCGGAGAGAGATTATGGCTACACCTTC. It specifies CASSPERDYGYTF.

This chain connects TRBV6-5 to TRBJ1-1; D gene ambiguous. Trimming left V 7 bases short and J 1 base short, with 13 bases between. The CDR3 spans 14 residues. Germline CDR1 is MNHEY and CDR2 is SVGAGI. The chain's CDR3 is CASKNLLGNTEAFF. The CDR3, as DNA: TGTGCCAGCAAAAATCTGCTAGGGAACACTGAAGCTTTCTTT.

The gene calls are TRBV28 and TRBJ1-2, with 7 bases lining up with TRBD1. V dropped 8 bases and J dropped 2; count of bases not matched to a gene: 5. CDR3 size: 13 residues. CDR1 MDHEN and CDR2 SYDVKM come from the germline V gene. The CDR3, as DNA: TGTGCCAGCCGCCTGGGACAGAACTATGGCTACACCTTC. Residues: CASRLGQNYGYTF.

This sequence joins TRBV7-8 and TRBJ1-3, with a weak D call TRBD1 (6 bases). V was cut by 3 bases and J by 3 bases, with 15 bases left in between. CDR1 and CDR2 (germline): SGHVS, FQNEAQ. This CDR3 spans 16 amino acids. CDR3 in DNA: TGTGCCAGCAGCTTTAAGGGGGGGCTGAGTGGAAACACCATATATTTT. Its protein product is CASSFKGGLSGNTIYF.

This chain uses TRBV6-5 with TRBJ2-3; possibly TRBD1 for D (6 bases). Germline CDR1 reads MNHEY; CDR2 reads SVGAGI. The CDR3 runs 16 residues. Trimming cost V 0 bases and J 4 bases, with 14 bases left between them. The CDR3: CASSYSRGGYADTQYF. CDR3 DNA sequence: TGTGCCAGCAGTTACTCGAGAGGGGGATACGCAGATACGCAGTATTTT.

This clone has only a few counts. The rearrangement uses TRBV9 and TRBJ2-2; the match to TRBD2 covers 8 bases. V lost 3 bases to trimming and J lost 2 bases; unmatched junction nucleotides: 9. The CDR3 consists of 17 residues. Per germline, CDR1 SGDLS and CDR2 YYNGEE. Written as DNA, the CDR3 is TGTGCCAGCAGCGCCGCCGGGAGCGGGAGAAACACCGGGGAGCTGTTTTTT. Protein product: CASSAAGSGRNTGELFF.

The CDR3 sequence is CASGLAGDNSPLHF. In DNA form, the CDR3 reads TGTGCTAGTGGTTTGGCGGGGGATAATTCACCCCTCCACTTT. This chain joins TRBV12-5 and TRBJ1-6, with a tentative D call TRBD1 (5 bases). The CDR3 sequence is 14 residues long. CDR1 LGHNT and CDR2 FRNRAP come from the germline V gene. Trimming pared 1 base from V and 5 bases from J, leaving 6 bases between. Combining the CDR3 with reference TRBV12-5 and TRBJ1-6 gives the whole variable domain DARVTQTPRHKVTEMGQEVTMRCQPILGHNTVFWYRQTMMQGLELLAYFRNRAPLDDSGMPKDRFSAEMPDATLATLKIQPSEPRDSAVYFCASGLAGDNSPLHFGNGTRLTVT.

The chain carries TRBV14 and TRBJ2-5; 8 bases line up with TRBD1. Germline trimming cut 0 bases from V and 4 bases from J; bases unmatched to any gene: 10. CDR1 and CDR2 from the germline V gene are SGHDN and FVKESK. CDR3 length equals 17 residues. CDR3 amino acids: CASSQDLRDRGRETQYF. CDR3 DNA: TGTGCCAGCAGCCAAGATCTCCGCGACAGGGGACGAGAGACCCAGTACTTC. The full variable domain, rest sourced from reference TRBV14 and TRBJ2-5, is EAGVTQFPSHSVIEKGQTVTLRCDPISGHDNLYWYRRVMGKEIKFLLHFVKESKQDESGMPNNRFLAERTGGTYSTLKVQPAELEDSGVYFCASSQDLRDRGRETQYFGPGTRLLVL.

This clone was seen a few times. Written as DNA, the CDR3 is TGTGCCATCAGTACCCCCGGGTCCTACTCTGGAAACACCATATATTTT. Amino acid sequence: CAISTPGSYSGNTIYF. The chain employs TRBV10-3 and TRBJ1-3; D remains ambiguous. The CDR3 consists of 16 residues. V dropped 5 bases and J dropped 0 bases, with 14 bases sitting between them. Germline loops: CDR1 ENHRY, CDR2 SYGVKD.

The chain employs TRBV4-3 and TRBJ2-1; 10 bases align to TRBD2. Germline-derived CDR1 and CDR2 are LGHNA and YSLEER. J lost 12 bases, V lost 0 bases, and 11 bases had no gene match. This CDR3 contains 16 residues. This chain's CDR3 is CASSQDPASGGSRQFF. In DNA form, the CDR3 reads TGCGCCAGCAGCCAAGATCCGGCTAGCGGGGGCAGCCGGCAGTTCTTC.

J is TRBJ1-1 and V is TRBV12-3 or TRBV12-4; D unresolved. CDR3 length: 13 residues. V lost 2 bases, J lost 3 bases, and 7 bases lay in between. CDR3 nucleotide sequence: TGTGCCAGCAGTTTAAGTGAGGACACTGAAGCTTTCTTT. It encodes CASSLSEDTEAFF.

This CDR3 is CASSDQGSDTEAFF. The CDR3 DNA reads as TGTGCCAGCAGTGATCAGGGGTCGGACACTGAAGCTTTCTTT. The gene calls are TRBV6-1 and TRBJ1-1; TRBD1 might be the D (6 bases). V shed 3 bases and J shed 3 bases, with 11 bases lying between them. Germline assignment: CDR1 MNHNS and CDR2 SASEGT. The CDR3 totals 14 residues.

The chain carries TRBV20-1 and TRBJ1-2, with 9 bases matching TRBD1. CDR3 length: 10 residues. CDR1 is DFQATT, CDR2 SNEGSKA, per germline (reference sequence). J was trimmed by 12 bases and V by 2 bases; bases with no gene match: 1. CDR3 DNA sequence: TGCAGTGCTAGACGGACAGGGGACACCTTC. Protein sequence: CSARRTGDTF.